The next 30 T cell receptor beta chains were all read from a single sample in a study of blood T cell repertoires in COVID-19. Here immunoSEQ multiplex PCR was the method, and the copy in TCRdb shows in-frame clones only, minus some. The repertoire holds over 55,000 clones, with around 88% as singletons. Sequenced input: peripheral blood. The receptors come from a woman over 75 with acute or convalescent COVID-19.

The chain is built from TRBV28 and TRBJ2-2; 9 nucleotides line up with TRBD2. CDR1 and CDR2 (germline): MDHEN, SYDVKM. V lost 7 bases to trimming and J lost 7 bases; unmatched junction nucleotides: 10. The CDR3 sequence is 15 residues long. The CDR3 sequence is CASIQGGRAGGELFF. In DNA, the CDR3 is TGTGCCAGCATCCAAGGCGGGAGGGCTGGCGGGGAGCTGTTTTTT.

The chain uses TRBV6-1 and TRBJ1-5, with D perhaps TRBD1 (6 bases). In germline, CDR1 is MNHNS, CDR2 SASEGT. The length of the CDR3 is 16 residues. V dropped 4 bases and J dropped 3 bases, with 16 bases sitting between them. This chain's CDR3 is CASSARLGAVNQPQHF. The CDR3 DNA sequence: TGTGCCAGCAGTGCGAGATTGGGGGCGGTCAATCAGCCCCAGCATTTT.

V usage is TRBV28 and J usage is TRBJ2-1; possibly TRBD2 for D (6 bases). Germline assignment: CDR1 MDHEN and CDR2 SYDVKM. Trimming left V 2 bases short and J 7 bases short, with 12 bases between. The CDR3 runs to 14 residues. CDR3 nucleotide sequence: TGTGCCAGCAGTTTAGGAGGGACGTTGAATGAGCAGTTCTTC. Translating gives CASSLGGTLNEQFF.

The V gene is TRBV28, the J gene TRBJ2-5, with TRBD2 matching over 10 bases. Looked up from germline, CDR1 is MDHEN and CDR2 is SYDVKM. This CDR3 contains 16 residues. Trimming at V came to 4 bases and at J to 6 bases, leaving 11 bases not matched to a gene. The CDR3 DNA reads TGTGCCAGCAGTTCAGGGTCTAGCGGGAGTCGACAGACCCAGTACTTC. This codes for CASSSGSSGSRQTQYF.

V usage is TRBV2 and J usage is TRBJ1-3; 8 nucleotides line up with TRBD1. J gave up 1 base and V 7 bases, and 6 bases lay outside the gene matches. Germline CDR1 reads SNHLY; CDR2 reads FYNNEI. The length of the CDR3 is 15 residues. The CDR3 spells CASKRDRTSGNTIYF. The CDR3 nucleotides read TGTGCCAGCAAAAGGGACAGGACTTCTGGAAACACCATATATTTT. Full variable domain (remainder filled in from reference TRBV2 and TRBJ1-3): EPEVTQTPSHQVTQMGQEVILRCVPISNHLYFYWYRQILGQKVEFLVSFYNNEISEKSEIFDDQFSVERPDGSNFTLKIRSTKLEDSAMYFCASKRDRTSGNTIYFGEGSWLTVV.

The table lists this clone with a few counts. This chain uses TRBV27 with TRBJ2-7; D possibly corresponds to TRBD2 (6 bases). CDR1 and CDR2 from the germline V gene are MNHEY and SMNVEV (reference sequence). This CDR3 has 14 residues. The germline V and J ends were trimmed by 4 bases and 5 bases, with 15 bases remaining between them. The CDR3 DNA reads TGTGCCAGCAGTTCCACACGGGAGTCGAACGAGCAGTACTTC. Its protein product is CASSSTRESNEQYF.

V usage is TRBV6-6 and J usage is TRBJ2-5, with 9 positions matching TRBD2. CDR3 length equals 14 residues. Looked up from germline, CDR1 is MNHNY and CDR2 is SVGAGI (reference sequence). The junction had 8 bases not matched to a gene; V was cut back by 8 bases and J by 4 bases. CDR3 in DNA: TGTGCCAGCCGTCTAGCGGGAATTAGAGAGACCCAGTACTTC. Translated, it gives CASRLAGIRETQYF.

The chain links TRBV5-6 to TRBJ1-2; 7 bases align to TRBD1. This CDR3 region has 15 residues. From germline, CDR1 is SGHDT and CDR2 YYEEEE. Trimming took 3 bases from V and 2 from J; bases not matched to a gene: 7. CDR3 residues: CASSSPQQGNYGYTF. The CDR3 DNA follows: TGTGCCAGCAGCTCGCCCCAACAGGGGAACTATGGCTACACCTTC.

V and J are TRBV7-9 and TRBJ2-5; TRBD2 matches 7 bases. V shed 5 bases, J shed 0 bases, and the junction held 6 bases outside the gene matches. This CDR3 is built from 15 residues. Germline V gives CDR1 SEHNR, CDR2 FQNEAQ (reference sequence). The CDR3 DNA sequence: TGTGCCAGCAGCCCCCCCCTAGCGGACCAAGAGACCCAGTACTTC. Its protein is CASSPPLADQETQYF.

This chain's CDR3 is CATSRVGASGDDNEQFF. The DNA for the CDR3 is TGTGCCACCAGCAGAGTGGGTGCTAGCGGGGATGACAATGAGCAGTTCTTC. The gene calls are TRBV15 and TRBJ2-1; 9 bases line up with TRBD2. V lost 1 base to trimming and J lost 5 bases; unmatched junction nucleotides: 9. The germline CDR1 and CDR2 sequences are LNHNV and YYDKDF (reference sequence). The CDR3 extends over 17 amino acids.

This chain uses TRBV6-5 with TRBJ2-7, with D possibly matching TRBD1 (7 bases). Germline CDR1 MNHEY, CDR2 SVGAGI. The ends were cut back, 6 bases at V and 9 bases at J, with 18 bases in the middle. CDR3 length equals 13 residues. DNA for the CDR3: TGTGCCAGCAGCCAGGGGGACGCGGGGCGGCAGTACTTC. It codes for CASSQGDAGRQYF.

The gene calls are TRBV7-2 and TRBJ1-1; no reliable D call. Germline V gene data show CDR1 as SGHTA and CDR2 as FQGNSA. This CDR3 has 11 amino acids. V dropped 5 bases and J dropped 7 bases, with 8 bases sitting between them. The DNA for the CDR3 is TGTGCCAGCAGCCCCCGACTTGAAGCTTTCTTT. Protein sequence: CASSPRLEAFF.

The CDR3 protein is CASSLSGRPYEQYF. The CDR3 DNA is TGCGCCAGCAGCCTGAGCGGGAGGCCCTACGAGCAGTACTTC. The rearrangement joins TRBV5-1 to TRBJ2-7, with 9 bases lining up with TRBD2. V dropped 4 bases and J dropped 2; count of bases not matched to a gene: 4. CDR3 length: 14 amino acids. The germline V gene encodes CDR1 SGHRS and CDR2 YFSETQ.

The V gene is TRBV9, the J gene TRBJ2-3; possible D gene TRBD1, 5 bases. The CDR3 has 13 residues. The V end lost 0 bases, the J end lost 7 bases, and 9 bases lay between the germline ends. Per germline, CDR1 SGDLS and CDR2 YYNGEE. The CDR3 DNA is TGTGCCAGCAGCGTAGGCGGACAAAATACGCAGTATTTT. Amino acid sequence: CASSVGGQNTQYF.

In this sample, this clone turned up a few times. The chain couples TRBV20-1 to TRBJ2-2, with 11 bases fitting TRBD2. The V gene end was trimmed by 3 bases and the J gene end by 1 base; junction bases not matched to a gene: 7. Germline V lookup: CDR1 DFQATT, CDR2 SNEGSKA (reference sequence). The CDR3 is 17 amino acids. As DNA, the CDR3 is TGCAGTGCTAGTCGGCTAGCGGGAGGCAGGAACACCGGGGAGCTGTTTTTT. This translates into CSASRLAGGRNTGELFF.

The chain employs TRBV4-3 and TRBJ1-1, with 8 positions matching TRBD1. Germline trimming cut 3 bases from V and 11 bases from J; bases unmatched to any gene: 14. Per the germline V gene, CDR1 is LGHNA and CDR2 is YSLEER. The CDR3 has 15 amino acids. The CDR3 DNA follows: TGCGCCAGCAGCCAGGCGGGACAGGCGCGAGGATTTGCTTTCTTT. Its protein is CASSQAGQARGFAFF.

The rearrangement links TRBV18 to TRBJ2-7, with 9 bases that match TRBD1. J was trimmed by 5 bases and V by 3 bases; bases with no gene match: 5. Germline lookup yields CDR1 KGHSH and CDR2 LQKENI. The CDR3 length is 14 residues. The CDR3 sequence is CASSPGQGLNEQYF. CDR3 DNA: TGTGCCAGCTCACCCGGACAGGGGTTGAACGAGCAGTACTTC.

The chain has TRBV4-1 and TRBJ1-6; D may be TRBD1 (6 bases). The CDR3 runs 19 residues. Trimming cost V 5 bases and J 1 base, with 21 bases left between them. Germline V CDR1 and CDR2: MGHRA, YSYEKL. This chain's CDR3 is CASSGLGKGVKSYNSPLHF. The CDR3 region has the DNA TGCGCCAGCAGCGGCCTCGGGAAGGGGGTGAAGTCCTATAATTCACCCCTCCACTTT.

The V and J genes are TRBV18 and TRBJ1-2; no definite D call. Looked up from germline, CDR1 is KGHSH and CDR2 is LQKENI. Trimming pared 3 bases from V and 3 bases from J, leaving 11 bases between. The CDR3 is 14 amino acids. CDR3 bases: TGTGCCAGCTCACCGTCCCGGGGTCACTATGGCTACACCTTC. This translates into CASSPSRGHYGYTF.

This clone occurred a few times. V usage is TRBV10-3 and J usage is TRBJ2-7; 9 nucleotides line up with TRBD1. V lost 8 bases to trimming and J lost 3 bases; unmatched junction nucleotides: 2. The CDR3 is 12 amino acids. Germline CDR1 ENHRY, CDR2 SYGVKD. CDR3 nucleotides: TGTGCCATCCAGGACAGGGGCTACGAGCAGTACTTC. Protein product: CAIQDRGYEQYF.

The genes are TRBV18 and TRBJ1-5, with D tentatively TRBD1 (5 bases). Germline V lookup: CDR1 KGHSH, CDR2 LQKENI. The CDR3 consists of 14 residues. V shed 3 bases and J shed 0 bases, with 6 bases lying between them. CDR3 loop: CASSPGHSNQPQHF. The DNA for the CDR3 is TGTGCCAGCTCACCGGGGCATAGCAATCAGCCCCAGCATTTT. Full variable domain (missing parts from reference TRBV18 and TRBJ1-5): NAGVMQNPRHLVRRRGQEARLRCSPMKGHSHVYWYRQLPEEGLKFMVYLQKENIIDESGMPKERFSAEFPKEGPSILRIQQVVRGDSAAYFCASSPGHSNQPQHFGDGTRLSIL.

V is TRBV28 and J is TRBJ1-1; D possibly corresponds to TRBD1 (6 bases). Germline CDR1 and CDR2: MDHEN and SYDVKM. The CDR3 sequence is 15 residues long. V lost 6 bases, J lost 2 bases, and 16 bases lay in between. CDR3 nucleotides: TGTGCCAGCAGGGGGTCAGGGGAGGGAAACACTGAAGCTTTCTTT. Translation: CASRGSGEGNTEAFF. Full variable domain (missing parts from reference TRBV28 and TRBJ1-1): DVKVTQSSRYLVKRTGEKVFLECVQDMDHENMFWYRQDPGLGLRLIYFSYDVKMKEKGDIPEGYSVSREKKERFSLILESASTNQTSMYLCASRGSGEGNTEAFFGQGTRLTVV.

The rearrangement joins TRBV10-3 to TRBJ1-6, with TRBD1 matching 7 bases. The ends lost 6 bases at V and 8 bases at J; junction bases unmatched: 4. The germline gives CDR1 ENHRY, CDR2 SYGVKD. CDR3 size: 13 residues. The CDR3 here is CAIRRGPDSPLHF. The CDR3 DNA is TGTGCCATCAGGAGGGGGCCGGATTCACCCCTCCACTTT.

This clone was picked up one time. This chain uses TRBV11-2 with TRBJ1-1; D is unresolved. This CDR3 comprises 15 residues. The germline V and J ends were trimmed by 3 bases and 1 base, with 12 bases remaining between them. Germline loops: CDR1 SGHAT, CDR2 FQNNGV. The chain's CDR3 is CASSFTGGPNTEAFF. The CDR3 bases are TGTGCCAGCAGCTTTACGGGCGGGCCGAACACTGAAGCTTTCTTT.

The rearrangement links TRBV7-9 to TRBJ1-2, with a tentative D call TRBD1 (5 bases). This CDR3 has 15 amino acids. Per germline, CDR1 SEHNR and CDR2 FQNEAQ (reference sequence). V lost 1 base to trimming and J lost 4 bases, with 13 bases between them. The CDR3 spells CASSLGEGIGYGYTF. The CDR3 DNA follows: TGTGCCAGCAGCTTAGGGGAGGGGATCGGCTATGGCTACACCTTC.

This rearrangement joins TRBV6-5 to TRBJ1-2; D ambiguous. The germline V and J ends were trimmed by 6 bases and 6 bases, with 14 bases remaining between them. This CDR3 spans 13 amino acids. CDR1 is MNHEY, CDR2 SVGAGI, per germline. This CDR3 is CASRPPSSDGYTF. DNA for the CDR3: TGTGCCAGCAGGCCCCCCTCTTCGGATGGCTACACCTTC.

The chain has TRBV5-1 and TRBJ2-6, with TRBD1 matching 9 bases. With 0 bases clipped from V and 2 bases from J, the junction kept 9 bases outside the gene matches. The CDR3 runs 19 residues. The germline V gene has CDR1 SGHRS and CDR2 YFSETQ. The chain's CDR3 is CASSLVGQGRRTGANVLTF. CDR3 coding DNA: TGCGCCAGCAGCTTGGTTGGACAGGGGAGGAGAACTGGGGCCAACGTCCTGACTTTC.

This chain joins TRBV21-1 and TRBJ2-5; no check of the table's D call, TRBD1, against the DNA was made. TRBV21-1 is noted as a pseudogene. This CDR3 is 14 amino acids long. The DNA for the CDR3 is TGTGCCAGCAGCCCAGGCATTTACCAAGAGACCCAGTACTTC. This translates into CASSPGIYQETQYF.

This clone was detected a few times. The chain links TRBV18 to TRBJ1-1; 7 positions agree with TRBD1. Germline V gene sequence: CDR1 KGHSH, CDR2 LQKENI. CDR3 length equals 14 residues. Trimming cost V 3 bases and J 1 base; bases outside gene matches: 2. The CDR3 loop is CASSPGTANTEAFF. The CDR3 coding sequence is TGTGCCAGCTCACCCGGGACAGCGAACACTGAAGCTTTCTTT.

The chain links TRBV19 to TRBJ1-2; 8 bases fit TRBD1. The CDR3 consists of 13 residues. CDR1 and CDR2 (germline): LNHDA, SQIVND (reference sequence). Trimming cost V 6 bases and J 3 bases; bases outside gene matches: 3. CDR3 protein: CASSPRGHYGYTF. DNA of the CDR3: TGTGCCAGTAGCCCCAGGGGGCACTATGGCTACACCTTC.